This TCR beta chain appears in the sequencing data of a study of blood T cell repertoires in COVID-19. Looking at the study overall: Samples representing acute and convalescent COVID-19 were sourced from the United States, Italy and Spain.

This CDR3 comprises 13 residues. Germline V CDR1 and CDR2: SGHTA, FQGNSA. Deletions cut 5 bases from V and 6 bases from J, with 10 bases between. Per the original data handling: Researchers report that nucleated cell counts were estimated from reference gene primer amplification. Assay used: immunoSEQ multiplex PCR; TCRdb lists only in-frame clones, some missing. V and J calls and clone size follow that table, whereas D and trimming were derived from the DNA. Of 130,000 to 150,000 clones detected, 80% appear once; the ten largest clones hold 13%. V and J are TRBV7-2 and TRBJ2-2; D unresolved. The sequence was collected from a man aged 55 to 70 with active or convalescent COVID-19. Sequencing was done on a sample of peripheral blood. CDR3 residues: CASSLKPAGELFF. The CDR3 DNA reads TGTGCCAGCAGCCTGAAGCCGGCCGGGGAGCTGTTTTTT. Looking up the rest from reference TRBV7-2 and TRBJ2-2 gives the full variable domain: GAGVSQSPSNKVTEKGKDVELRCDPISGHTALYWYRQSLGQGLEFLIYFQGNSAPDKSGLPSDRFSAERTGGSVSTLTIQRTQQEDSAVYLCASSLKPAGELFFGEGSRLTVL.